Listed below are T cell receptor beta chains from one sample, sequenced in a study of PD-L1 blockade in urothelial cancer. Some clones are missing from TCRdb's copy, which holds only in-frame ones; the method was immunoSEQ multiplex PCR. The data contain more than 20,000 clones, around 90% of them singletons. This sample comprised PBMCs, obtained around atezolizumab (anti-PD-L1) treatment. The receptors shown here come from a man over 45 with urothelial cancer. The CDR3 runs from the conserved cysteine through the conserved F or W. The D gene is left open where the match is weak. Size tells how often a clone was seen (once, few, many) or the class of an expanded clone, and some rows leave it out.

size: NA
V: TRBV4-2
D: TRBD2
J: TRBJ2-1
DNA: TGTGCCAGCAGCCAAGAGACTAGCGGGGATGAGCAGTTCTTC
CDR3: CASSQETSGDEQFF

size: NA
V: TRBV9
D: TRBD1
J: TRBJ2-5
DNA: TGTGCCAGCAGCGTAGAGGGACAGGGGGGTCAGACCCAGTACTTC
CDR3: CASSVEGQGGQTQYF

size: NA
V: TRBV9
D: TRBD1
J: TRBJ2-6
DNA: TGTGCCAGCAGCCTACCGGGACAGGCCCTTTTTTCTGGGGCCAACGTCCTGACTTTC
CDR3: CASSLPGQALFSGANVLTF

size: NA
V: TRBV7-6
D: NA
J: TRBJ1-2
DNA: TGTGCCAGCAGCTTAGGACAGAACTATGGCTACACCTTC
CDR3: CASSLGQNYGYTF

size: NA
V: TRBV2
D: TRBD2
J: TRBJ2-5
DNA: TGTGCCACCAAACCCGGGACTAGTAAAGGGGAGACCCAGTACTTC
CDR3: CATKPGTSKGETQYF

size: NA
V: TRBV18
D: NA
J: TRBJ2-5
DNA: TGTGCCAGCTCGACTCTCCCTCAAGAGACCCAGTACTTC
CDR3: CASSTLPQETQYF

size: NA
V: TRBV2
D: NA
J: TRBJ1-1
DNA: TGTGCCAGCAGTGGGACAGCCGGAAGCACTGAAGCTTTCTTT
CDR3: CASSGTAGSTEAFF

size: NA
V: TRBV27
D: NA
J: TRBJ1-4
DNA: TGTGCCAACTCCCCAGGAGGTTTTAATGAAAAACTGTTTTTT
CDR3: CANSPGGFNEKLFF

size: NA
V: TRBV5-6
D: TRBD1
J: TRBJ2-5
DNA: TGTGCCAGCAGCTTGGGGGGACAGGGACAAGAGACCCAGTACTTC
CDR3: CASSLGGQGQETQYF

size: NA
V: TRBV30
D: NA
J: TRBJ1-3
DNA: TGTGCCTGGGTTACAGGGACTGGAAACACCATATATTTT
CDR3: CAWVTGTGNTIYF

size: NA
V: TRBV30
D: NA
J: TRBJ2-2
DNA: TGTGCCTGGAGGAGGTCTGGTACCGGGGAGCTGTTTTTT
CDR3: CAWRRSGTGELFF

size: NA
V: TRBV7-7
D: TRBD2
J: TRBJ2-3
DNA: TGTGCTAGCAGCCTTAGCGGGGGCACAGATACGCAGTATTTT
CDR3: CASSLSGGTDTQYF

size: NA
V: TRBV6-5
D: NA
J: TRBJ1-1
DNA: TGTGCCAGCAGTTACCGTGGGAGGACTGAAGCTTTCTTT
CDR3: CASSYRGRTEAFF

size: NA
V: TRBV30
D: NA
J: TRBJ1-5
DNA: TGTGCCTGGAGTGTGGGAGGATGGGAGCCCCAGCATTTT
CDR3: CAWSVGGWEPQHF

size: NA
V: TRBV7-6
D: TRBD1
J: TRBJ2-7
DNA: TGTGCCAGCAGCCGAAACAGGGGCTCCTACGAGCAGTACTTC
CDR3: CASSRNRGSYEQYF

size: NA
V: TRBV28
D: NA
J: TRBJ1-2
DNA: TGTGCCAGCAGTATGCCAGGGGCCTCGAGGGCTGGGGGCTACACCTTC
CDR3: CASSMPGASRAGGYTF

size: NA
V: TRBV5-5
D: NA
J: TRBJ2-1
DNA: TGTGCCAGCAGCTTCCCAGGGCTGAATGAGCAGTTCTTC
CDR3: CASSFPGLNEQFF

size: NA
V: TRBV9
D: TRBD2
J: TRBJ2-4
DNA: TGTGCCAGCAGCCCCCAAGCGGGAGGATCTAAAAACATTCAGTACTTC
CDR3: CASSPQAGGSKNIQYF

size: NA
V: TRBV27
D: TRBD2
J: TRBJ2-1
DNA: TGTGCCAGCAGTTCGGGACTACCTAAGGCCAATGAGCAGTTCTTC
CDR3: CASSSGLPKANEQFF

size: NA
V: TRBV12-1
D: NA
J: TRBJ1-3
DNA: TGTGCCAGCAGTCGGACATCTATGGGAGGAAACACCATATATTTT
CDR3: CASSRTSMGGNTIYF

size: few
V: TRBV15
D: NA
J: TRBJ2-2
DNA: TGTGCCACCAGCTATCCGGGAGACACCACCGGGGAGCTGTTTTTT
CDR3: CATSYPGDTTGELFF

size: few
V: TRBV5-1
D: NA
J: TRBJ1-4
DNA: TGCGCCAGCAGCTCCTTTGGGGGCGAGAGTGAAAAACTGTTTTTT
CDR3: CASSSFGGESEKLFF

size: few
V: TRBV11-3
D: TRBD2
J: TRBJ2-1
DNA: TGTGCCAGCAGCTCAGCTAGCGGGGGGTCGAATGAGCAGTTCTTC
CDR3: CASSSASGGSNEQFF

size: NA
V: TRBV5-5
D: NA
J: TRBJ2-7
DNA: TGTGCCAGCAGCTTGGCCCCAGGCTTTGACACCTACGAGCAGTACTTC
CDR3: CASSLAPGFDTYEQYF

size: NA
V: TRBV4-3
D: TRBD1
J: TRBJ2-3
DNA: TGCGCCAGCAGCCAACATGACAGGGACACAGATACGCAGTATTTT
CDR3: CASSQHDRDTDTQYF

size: NA
V: TRBV6-6
D: NA
J: TRBJ1-1
DNA: TGTGCCAGCACCCTTGTCACTGAAGCTTTCTTT
CDR3: CASTLVTEAFF

size: NA
V: TRBV19
D: TRBD1
J: TRBJ2-7
DNA: TGTGCCAGTAGTATTGAGACCGGGACAGGGGGGTACGAGCAGTACTTC
CDR3: CASSIETGTGGYEQYF

size: NA
V: TRBV5-1
D: NA
J: TRBJ1-2
DNA: TGCGCCAGCAGTCGATGGGAGGGTGGGTATGGCTACACCTTC
CDR3: CASSRWEGGYGYTF

size: NA
V: TRBV6-5
D: NA
J: TRBJ2-1
DNA: TGTGCCAGCAGTAAGCTAGGTGTCAATGAGCAGTTCTTC
CDR3: CASSKLGVNEQFF

size: NA
V: TRBV5-1
D: TRBD2
J: TRBJ2-1
DNA: TGCGCCAGCAGCGGAGGACTAGCGGGGGGGACTGAGCAGTTCTTC
CDR3: CASSGGLAGGTEQFF

size: NA
V: TRBV5-1
D: TRBD1
J: TRBJ2-7
DNA: TGCGCCAGCAGCACGCGGGACAGGGGAGCCTACGAGCAGTACTTC
CDR3: CASSTRDRGAYEQYF

size: NA
V: TRBV27
D: TRBD1
J: TRBJ2-7
DNA: TGTGCCAGCAGTCCGGGACAGGCCAGCTCCTACGAGCAGTACTTC
CDR3: CASSPGQASSYEQYF

size: NA
V: TRBV6-5
D: NA
J: TRBJ2-3
DNA: TGTGCCAGCAGTTACTCGGCAGGCGCCACAGATACGCAGTATTTT
CDR3: CASSYSAGATDTQYF

size: NA
V: TRBV6-5
D: TRBD1
J: TRBJ2-3
DNA: TGTGCCAGCAGCTCCCTCAGGGGGCTTACAGATACGCAGTATTTT
CDR3: CASSSLRGLTDTQYF

size: NA
V: TRBV7-9
D: TRBD1
J: TRBJ1-6
DNA: TGTGCCAGCAGCACCTCAATGGGCGGGACAGGGGATTCACCCCTCCACTTT
CDR3: CASSTSMGGTGDSPLHF

size: NA
V: TRBV7-9
D: NA
J: TRBJ2-4
DNA: TGTGCCAGCAGCTTTAGCACGGAAAACATTCAGTACTTC
CDR3: CASSFSTENIQYF